The rows below give T cell receptor beta chains drawn from one sample of a study of response to subunit inactivated influenza vaccine. TCRdb re-called the RT-PCR reads with MiXCR, one entry per CDR3 protein. The data show some 480,000 distinct CDR3 sequences, with 9.5% to 12% seen just once and 9.5% to 15% held by the top ten. The sequences come from PBMCs from blood, collected 40 to 50 days after vaccination. The receptors were sampled from a man aged 50 to 59 who received an inactivated influenza vaccine. CDR3s include the opening cysteine and the closing phenylalanine or tryptophan. Each record gives: D gene, V gene, CDR3 length, CDR3 protein. The D gene is left open where the match is weak.

>NA|TRBV5-1|14
CASTPDSRTDTQYF
>NA|TRBV20-1|12
CSARDSNEKLFF
>TRBD1|TRBV29-1|14
CSVAGTGDSYEQYF
>NA|TRBV6-5|17
CASSYGQFLSGANVLTF
>TRBD2|TRBV7-2|12
CASSKSGGVQFF
>NA|TRBV12-3/TRBV12-4|15
CASSLRALTDAEAFF
>TRBD2|TRBV29-1|14
CSAQKRGRGYEQYF
>TRBD1|TRBV7-9|13
CASSWGQTGELFF
>TRBD1|TRBV15|17
CATSRDPPGQGPYEQYF
>NA|TRBV5-1|13
CASSYMTRDTQYF
>NA|TRBV10-3|15
CAISGETGVLMEQYF
>NA|TRBV10-3|11
CAISAYNEQFF
>NA|TRBV11-2|13
CASSYGVRETQYF
>NA|TRBV12-3/TRBV12-4|13
CASTGFGNEKLFF
>NA|TRBV2|14
CASSRDVGTYEQYF
>TRBD2|TRBV10-3|15
CAISETYPGGDEQYF
>NA|TRBV7-2|13
CASSKTGNYGYTF
>NA|TRBV9|14
CASSVEGWTGELFF
>NA|TRBV6-5|14
CASSYNPKNQPQHF
>TRBD1|TRBV4-2|16
CASSHSTGGYGETQYF
>NA|TRBV20-1|14
CSASIPTGFHEQYF
>NA|TRBV12-3/TRBV12-4|14
CASSPIGKTGELFF
>NA|TRBV7-2|15
CASSQAYSSYNEQFF
>TRBD2|TRBV20-1|15
CSAKTGTSDLNEQFF
>NA|TRBV20-1|8
CSAFEQFF
>TRBD1|TRBV5-1|13
CASSLYRGSGYTF
>NA|TRBV20-1|11
CSAGAADTQYF
>NA|TRBV10-3|16
CAISDLDGWLTGELFF
>NA|TRBV7-9|16
CASSPALTGLDHEQYF
>TRBD1|TRBV25-1|14
CASSRKNRGETQYF
>NA|TRBV12-3/TRBV12-4|12
CASRNRDTEAFF
>NA|TRBV5-1|14
CASSLGSHSYEQYF
>NA|TRBV20-1|12
CSASERGQGYTF
>NA|TRBV3-1|15
CASSQESLVSYEQYF
>TRBD2|TRBV5-6|16
CASSPGLAGGGLIRYF
>NA|TRBV5-5|15
CASSLAIGGNQPQHF
>TRBD2|TRBV5-5|15
CASSQIAGGQETQYF
>NA|TRBV12-3/TRBV12-4|14
CASRGPATNEKLFF
>NA|TRBV7-2|14
CASSTKTGRGEQYF
>TRBD2|TRBV29-1|15
CSVEGLAGLSDTQYF